These 29 T cell receptor beta chains share one sample of origin, sequenced in a study of regulatory T cells in long-lasting Graves disease. Time point described: persistent/refractory GD, antithyroid drugs over 5 years with positive TRAb. RNA isolated from PBMCs was used to make the TCR library. The TCR beta library used iRepertoire HTBI primers with Arm-PCR amplification of CDR3. A single record per CDR3 protein comes from TCRdb applying MiXCR to the multiplex PCR reads. The table lists 400,000 to 450,000 distinct CDR3 sequences, around 24% of them singletons, with about a quarter in the top ten. The sequenced sample was peripheral blood mononuclear cells (PBMCs), obtained when the disease was refractory, from a patient treated with antithyroid drugs. These receptors originate from a female donor with Graves disease.

This rearrangement joins TRBV5-4 to TRBJ2-7, with 14 nucleotides matching TRBD2. Germline assignment: CDR1 SGHNT and CDR2 YYREEE (reference sequence). V shed 4 bases, J shed 7 bases, and the junction held 7 bases outside the gene matches. The CDR3 is 15 amino acids. In DNA, the CDR3 is TGTGCCAGCAGCGCCCAGGGACTAGCGGGAGAGGAGCAGTACTTC. Its protein product is CASSAQGLAGEEQYF.

This clonotype was counted many times. V and J are TRBV12-3 or TRBV12-4 and TRBJ2-7, with 10 bases matching TRBD1. Unmatched junction bases numbered 5, after V lost 5 bases and J lost 4 bases. This CDR3 is built from 14 residues. DNA for the CDR3: TGTGCCAGCAGTCACACGGACAGGGGGTACGAGCAGTACTTC. It codes for CASSHTDRGYEQYF.

This clonotype was seen at least ten times. Here the CDR3 reads CASSRLVKAGGYTF. In DNA, the CDR3 is TGTGCCAGCAGTCGACTTGTGAAGGCCGGGGGCTACACCTTC. V and J are TRBV6-1 and TRBJ1-2; D gene uncertain. V dropped 5 bases and J dropped 8 bases, with 18 bases sitting between them. Germline assignment: CDR1 MNHNS and CDR2 SASEGT. This CDR3 is 14 amino acids long.

As to this clonotype: Without the conserved terminal phenylalanine or tryptophan, this CDR3 likely stems from a read error. The limits of the CDR3 on the DNA are not certain, so only TCRdb's listed CDR3 is given. The rearrangement joins TRBV5-6 to TRBJ2-7; the DNA was not compared with TRBD2, the D call given in the table. Germline V gene data show CDR1 as SGHDT and CDR2 as YYEEEE. The CDR3 is made up of 14 amino acids, end residues included. The CDR3 spells CASSFSGPWSGSML.

This clonotype occurred a few times. The chain combines TRBV7-2 with TRBJ1-1; 7 nucleotides line up with TRBD1. J was trimmed by 11 bases and V by 7 bases; bases with no gene match: 13. CDR1 is SGHTA, CDR2 FQGNSA, per germline. There are 13 residues in the CDR3. CDR3 nucleotides: TGTGCCAGCACCCGAGACAGGGCGGCTGCTGCTTTCTTT. Its protein product is CASTRDRAAAAFF.

The chain joins TRBV20-1 to TRBJ2-7, with TRBD1 identical over 7 bases. Germline V gene lookup returns CDR1 DFQATT and CDR2 SNEGSKA (reference sequence). Trimming at V came to 4 bases and at J to 0 bases, leaving 3 bases not matched to a gene. The CDR3 runs to 13 residues. The CDR3 protein is CSATTGNSYEQYF. In DNA form, the CDR3 reads TGCAGTGCTACGACAGGGAACTCCTACGAGCAGTACTTC.

In this sample, this clonotype turned up a few times. The chain carries TRBV30 and TRBJ2-3; 12 nucleotides agree with TRBD2. In germline, CDR1 is GTSNPN, CDR2 SVGIG (reference sequence). J gave up 2 bases and V 7 bases, and 7 bases lay outside the gene matches. The CDR3 has 15 amino acids. CDR3 amino acids: CALVLAGGPTDTQYF. The CDR3 DNA sequence: TGTGCCTTGGTACTAGCGGGGGGACCCACAGATACGCAGTATTTT.

This clonotype was observed many times. This rearrangement joins TRBV7-3 to TRBJ2-5; possible D gene TRBD1, 6 bases. Trimming removed 2 bases at V and 5 bases at J, with 9 bases between. Germline CDR1 reads SGHTA; CDR2 reads FQGTGA. The CDR3 contains 13 residues. Here the CDR3 reads CASSLGGFETQYF. CDR3 bases: TGTGCCAGCAGCTTAGGGGGCTTTGAGACCCAGTACTTC.

This clonotype was detected a few times. The rearrangement links TRBV11-2 to TRBJ1-4, with 7 bases lining up with TRBD1. Germline trimming cut 3 bases from V and 11 bases from J; bases unmatched to any gene: 6. The CDR3 consists of 13 residues. Per the germline V gene, CDR1 is SGHAT and CDR2 is FQNNGV. This CDR3 reads CASSLDRFGKLFF. CDR3 coding DNA: TGTGCCAGCAGCTTGGACAGGTTTGGTAAACTGTTTTTT. The variable domain in full, completed from reference TRBV11-2 and TRBJ1-4, reads EAGVAQSPRYKIIEKRQSVAFWCNPISGHATLYWYQQILGQGPKLLIQFQNNGVVDDSQLPKDRFSAERLKGVDSTLKIQPAKLEDSAVYLCASSLDRFGKLFFGSGTQLSVL.

This clonotype was seen at least ten times. This chain links TRBV20-1 with TRBJ2-1; 7 positions agree with TRBD1. Per germline, CDR1 DFQATT and CDR2 SNEGSKA (reference sequence). J lost 7 bases, V lost 2 bases, and 11 bases had no gene match. This CDR3 has 15 residues. The CDR3 DNA reads as TGCAGTGCTAGACGAGTGGGACAGTTATTGAATGAGCAGTTCTTC. Its protein is CSARRVGQLLNEQFF.

This clonotype came up many times. This chain joins TRBV2 and TRBJ2-7; TRBD1 aligns across 10 bases. Germline CDR1 reads SNHLY; CDR2 reads FYNNEI. This CDR3 region has 14 residues. With 5 bases clipped from V and 3 bases from J, the junction kept 4 bases outside the gene matches. The CDR3 DNA follows: TGTGCCAGCAGTAGACAGGGGGCGGGCTACGAGCAGTACTTC. Translated, it gives CASSRQGAGYEQYF. The variable domain in full, completed from reference TRBV2 and TRBJ2-7, reads EPEVTQTPSHQVTQMGQEVILRCVPISNHLYFYWYRQILGQKVEFLVSFYNNEISEKSEIFDDQFSVERPDGSNFTLKIRSTKLEDSAMYFCASSRQGAGYEQYFGPGTRLTVT.

This clonotype was counted many times. The rearrangement joins TRBV28 to TRBJ1-2; D is unclear. The CDR3 loop spans 13 amino acids. V was shortened by 7 bases and J by 7 bases, with 16 bases between the two germline ends. Germline V CDR1 and CDR2: MDHEN, SYDVKM. In nucleotides, the CDR3 is TGTGCCAGCACACTTCGGTCTGGTCTTGGCTACACCTTC. Its translation is CASTLRSGLGYTF.

This clonotype has just a few counts. The CDR3 reads CASSQVTGLVEQYF. CDR3 sequence (DNA): TGTGCCAGCAGCCAAGTGACAGGGTTGGTCGAGCAGTACTTC. The chain couples TRBV14 to TRBJ2-7; TRBD1 agrees at 7 bases. J gave up 6 bases and V 1 base, and 6 bases lay outside the gene matches. The CDR3 runs 14 residues. The germline V gene encodes CDR1 SGHDN and CDR2 FVKESK. Full variable domain (remainder filled in from reference TRBV14 and TRBJ2-7): EAGVTQFPSHSVIEKGQTVTLRCDPISGHDNLYWYRRVMGKEIKFLLHFVKESKQDESGMPNNRFLAERTGGTYSTLKVQPAELEDSGVYFCASSQVTGLVEQYFGPGTRLTVT.

In its sample, this clonotype was seen many times. CDR3 sequence reads: CSARKTVYNEQFF. CDR3 nucleotide sequence: TGCAGTGCTAGAAAGACTGTCTACAATGAGCAGTTCTTC. The chain links TRBV20-1 to TRBJ2-1; no clear D gene. CDR1 DFQATT and CDR2 SNEGSKA come from the germline V gene (reference sequence). This CDR3 is built from 13 residues. V was pared by 2 bases and J by 3 bases, with 8 bases between.

With respect to this clonotype: A much larger clone lies one base from this, so it may be a read error. This chain uses TRBV7-9 with TRBJ1-1; 10 positions agree with TRBD1. V dropped 3 bases and J dropped 4; count of bases not matched to a gene: 2. The CDR3 contains 14 residues. The germline V gene encodes CDR1 SEHNR and CDR2 FQNEAQ (reference sequence). CDR3 in DNA: TGTGCCAGCAGCTTGACAGGGGGCGGCACTGAAGCTTTCTTT. Its protein is CASSLTGGGTEAFF. The full variable domain, in which reference TRBV7-9 and TRBJ1-1 provide the parts outside the CDR3, is DTGVSQNPRHKITKRGQNVTFRCDPISEHNRLYWYRQTLGQGPEFLTYFQNEAQLEKSRLLSDRFSAERPKGSFSTLEIQRTEQGDSAMYLCASSLTGGGTEAFFGQGTRLTVV.

This clonotype was seen only a few times. The gene calls are TRBV12-3 or TRBV12-4 and TRBJ2-6; D is perhaps TRBD1 or TRBD2 (5 bases each). The CDR3 has 16 residues. V was trimmed by 3 bases and J by 0 bases, leaving 9 bases between them. The CDR3 here is CASSFGAVSGANVLTF. The CDR3 region has the DNA TGTGCCAGCAGTTTCGGGGCAGTCTCTGGGGCCAACGTCCTGACTTTC.

In DNA, the CDR3 is TGTGCCAGCAGCCAAGGACCCCACGGCGCTTTCTTT. Protein: CASSQGPHGAFF. The chain joins TRBV3-1 to TRBJ1-1; D is undetermined. Germline assignment: CDR1 LGHDT and CDR2 YNNKEL (reference sequence). The CDR3 covers 12 residues. V lost 1 base to trimming and J lost 11 bases, with 11 bases between them.

In its sample, this clonotype was seen many times. The chain combines TRBV12-3 or TRBV12-4 with TRBJ1-5; D may be TRBD1 (6 bases). V lost 6 bases to trimming and J lost 3 bases, with 15 bases between them. The CDR3 runs to 15 residues. This CDR3 is CASSPNTGINQPQHF. The DNA for the CDR3 is TGTGCCAGCAGCCCTAATACAGGGATCAATCAGCCCCAGCATTTT.

This clonotype was observed many times. The CDR3 nucleotides are TGCAGTGCTAGAGATTGGGGGGAAGAGACCCAGTACTTC. Its translation: CSARDWGEETQYF. The genes are TRBV20-1 and TRBJ2-5; D possibly corresponds to TRBD2 (6 bases). Germline loops: CDR1 DFQATT, CDR2 SNEGSKA (reference sequence). This CDR3 has 13 amino acids. Trimming removed 0 bases from V and 3 bases from J, with 8 bases in between.

Remarks on this clonotype: This could be a read error, since a much larger clone is one nucleotide away. The V and J genes are TRBV6-1 and TRBJ2-7; TRBD1 matches 7 bases. The CDR3 has 13 amino acids. From germline, CDR1 is MNHNS and CDR2 SASEGT. In nucleotides, the CDR3 is TGTGCCGGCAGAGGCCGGGACAGATACGAGCAGTACTTC. As protein: CAGRGRDRYEQYF.

This clonotype has a handful of counts. Here the CDR3 DNA reads TGTGCCAGTAGTATCGTGGCAGGACGTGAAAAACTGTTTTTT. Translated, it gives CASSIVAGREKLFF. V and J are TRBV19 and TRBJ1-4; no clear D gene. V dropped 3 bases and J dropped 7 bases, with 12 bases sitting between them. The CDR3 is made up of 14 amino acids. The germline gives CDR1 LNHDA, CDR2 SQIVND (reference sequence). The whole variable domain, filled in from reference TRBV19 and TRBJ1-4, reads DGGITQSPKYLFRKEGQNVTLSCEQNLNHDAMYWYRQDPGQGLRLIYYSQIVNDFQKGDIAEGYSVSREKKESFPLTVTSAQKNPTAFYLCASSIVAGREKLFFGSGTQLSVL.

In this sample, this clonotype turned up many times. The V call is TRBV7-8, the J call TRBJ2-5, with 9 bases identical to TRBD1. Germline-derived CDR1 and CDR2 are SGHVS and FQNEAQ. The CDR3 is 15 residues long. J lost 3 bases, V lost 8 bases, and 10 bases had no gene match. The CDR3 nucleotides read TGTGCCAGCCGAGAAACGGACAGGGGAGAAGAGACCCAGTACTTC. It translates to CASRETDRGEETQYF.

This clonotype has a handful of counts. The chain couples TRBV14 to TRBJ2-7, with 12 nucleotides matching TRBD2. Germline V lookup: CDR1 SGHDN, CDR2 FVKESK. With 4 bases clipped from V and 9 bases from J, the junction kept 13 bases outside the gene matches. There are 16 residues in the CDR3. For the CDR3, the DNA is TGTGCCAGCAGCCCTGATGCTGGACTAGCGGGACGGGGGCAGTACTTC. Translation: CASSPDAGLAGRGQYF.

This chain joins TRBV6-1 and TRBJ2-5; 11 nucleotides line up with TRBD2. Losses at the gene ends were 6 bases for V and 4 bases for J; bases not matched to a gene: 16. The CDR3 is made up of 18 amino acids. Germline values: CDR1 MNHNS, CDR2 SASEGT. The CDR3 loop reads CASSPLAGGPEVRETQYF. The CDR3 coding sequence is TGTGCCAGCAGCCCTTTAGCGGGAGGGCCTGAAGTCAGAGAGACCCAGTACTTC.

This clonotype was recorded at least ten times. The CDR3 reads CASSGLAGGPYEQYF. The CDR3 DNA is TGTGCCAGCAGCGGTCTAGCGGGAGGGCCTTACGAGCAGTACTTC. The V gene is TRBV6-1, the J gene TRBJ2-7; TRBD2 matches 12 bases. This CDR3 spans 15 amino acids. Trimming took 6 bases from V and 4 from J; bases not matched to a gene: 7. Germline V lookup: CDR1 MNHNS, CDR2 SASEGT.

Only a few counts were recorded for this clonotype. The chain employs TRBV15 and TRBJ2-5, with 7 bases lining up with TRBD2. Germline V lookup: CDR1 LNHNV, CDR2 YYDKDF (reference sequence). This CDR3 region has 14 residues. The V and J ends lost 4 bases and 2 bases, in that order; junction bases with no gene match: 4. The CDR3 loop reads CATSTGTKQETQYF. In DNA form, the CDR3 reads TGTGCCACCAGCACAGGGACTAAGCAAGAGACCCAGTACTTC.

The chain carries TRBV7-9 and TRBJ1-4; D is possibly TRBD1 (6 bases). Germline lookup yields CDR1 SEHNR and CDR2 FQNEAQ (reference sequence). Between the trimmed V and J ends, which lost 6 bases and 7 bases, there was a span of 21 bases. The CDR3 totals 16 residues. For the CDR3, the DNA is TGTGCCAGCAGGACGGACAGTGGGGGGAGTAGTGAAAAACTGTTTTTT. The encoded protein is CASRTDSGGSSEKLFF.

The table lists this clonotype with many counts. V and J are TRBV9 and TRBJ1-1, with 7 bases that match TRBD1. With V trimmed by 0 bases and J by 1 base, 6 bases remained unmatched. The CDR3 spans 16 residues. Germline V gene data show CDR1 as SGDLS and CDR2 as YYNGEE. CDR3: CASSVGTGVGNTEAFF. CDR3 DNA sequence: TGTGCCAGCAGCGTAGGCACAGGGGTTGGGAACACTGAAGCTTTCTTT.

The chain links TRBV29-1 to TRBJ1-4; D possibly corresponds to TRBD1 (6 bases). In germline, CDR1 is SQVTM, CDR2 ANQGSEA. This CDR3 spans 13 amino acids. Trimming pared 7 bases from V and 7 bases from J, leaving 16 bases between. The DNA for the CDR3 is TGCAGCGGCACGGGGGCAGTCGGTGAAAAACTGTTTTTT. As protein: CSGTGAVGEKLFF.